This T cell receptor (beta chain) was found in a study of T-cell reconstitution after alpha-beta-depleted transplantation in children. Study outcomes and limitations: In patients about two months after transplant, alpha-beta T cells reportedly arose from several hundred expanded graft clones. Fresh T-cell production supplied most of the T-cell counts and diversity seen one year after transplant. Surviving recipient T cells and intrathymic progenitors accounted for some patients' high TCRbeta diversity at day 60.

Only a few counts were recorded for this clonotype. The antigen remains undetermined. The CDR3 runs to 14 residues. Germline V gives CDR1 DFQATT, CDR2 SNEGSKA (reference sequence). Trimming removed 5 bases at V and 5 bases at J, with 16 bases between. Unique molecular identifiers were built into the TCRbeta library. TCRdb re-called the PCR reads with MiXCR, one entry per CDR3 protein. The profile shows roughly 400,000 distinct CDR3 sequences, over 40% of them singletons. V gene TRBV20-1 combines with J gene TRBJ2-1; no definite D call. The specimen comprised PBMCs, sampled before TCRalphabeta/CD19-depleted stem cell transplant. This sequence originates from a girl aged 2 to 10 with aplastic anemia, due to receive a stem cell transplant. CDR3 in amino acids: CSAAVRVQNNEQFF. CDR3 in DNA: TGCAGTGCTGCCGTCCGGGTCCAGAACAATGAGCAGTTCTTC.